Below are 8 T cell receptor beta chains sequenced from a single sample in a study of T cell repertoires in cytomegalovirus infection. A single record per CDR3 protein comes from TCRdb applying MiXCR to the reads. The sample has roughly 150,000 distinct CDR3 sequences; around 32% are singletons. These TCRs are of unknown antigen specificity. The material was CD8+ T cells from cultured PBMCs, obtained from culture after CMV antigen stimulation. These TCRs come from a human donor in good health (CMV status not recorded). Some clones in this sample may be carry-over from other donors' samples.

This clonotype has at least ten counts. The chain is built from TRBV19 and TRBJ2-3; TRBD2 matches 14 bases. The ends lost 8 bases at V and 2 bases at J; junction bases unmatched: 6. This CDR3 is built from 16 residues. Per germline, CDR1 LNHDA and CDR2 SQIVND (reference sequence). The CDR3 sequence is CASSGLAGVTTDTQYF. The CDR3 nucleotides are TGTGCCAGTTCGGGACTAGCGGGAGTCACCACAGATACGCAGTATTTT.

This clonotype was counted a few times. Here the CDR3 reads CASSLSTSGMQYF. CDR3 nucleotide sequence: TGTGCCAGCAGCTTAAGTACTAGCGGGATGCAGTATTTT. V usage is TRBV7-6 and J usage is TRBJ2-3; 10 nucleotides line up with TRBD2. This CDR3 has 13 amino acids. Unmatched junction bases numbered 4, after V lost 2 bases and J lost 11 bases. Germline V gene lookup returns CDR1 SGHVS and CDR2 FNYEAQ.

The chain couples TRBV29-1 to TRBJ1-1, with D hard to call. The CDR3 spans 11 residues. Per germline, CDR1 SQVTM and CDR2 ANQGSEA. The CDR3 nucleotides are TGCCGAGCGCAAGGGAACACTGAAGCTTTCTTT. Protein: CRAQGNTEAFF.

The CDR3 region is CASSYDPADTQYF. In DNA form, the CDR3 reads TGTGCCAGCAGTTATGACCCCGCAGATACGCAGTATTTT. The chain couples TRBV6-2 or TRBV6-3 to TRBJ2-3; no clear D gene. V gave up 3 bases and J gave up 4 bases, with 8 bases separating them. Germline-derived CDR1 and CDR2 are MNHEY and SVGEGT. The CDR3 is made up of 13 amino acids.

The chain links TRBV20-1 to TRBJ2-7; D is possibly TRBD1 or TRBD2 (5 bases each). Trimming stripped 0 bases from V and 2 bases from J, with 14 bases between. Germline CDR1 and CDR2: DFQATT and SNEGSKA (reference sequence). This CDR3 region has 15 residues. The CDR3 region is CSARDTGTDPYEQYF. As DNA, the CDR3 is TGCAGTGCTAGAGATACGGGGACCGACCCCTACGAGCAGTACTTC.

This chain joins TRBV19 and TRBJ1-1; D remains ambiguous. This CDR3 contains 13 residues. From germline, CDR1 is LNHDA and CDR2 SQIVND (reference sequence). Deletions cut 3 bases from V and 0 bases from J, with 5 bases between. Here the CDR3 DNA reads TGTGCCAGTAGTATGGCGATGAACACTGAAGCTTTCTTT. Encoded protein: CASSMAMNTEAFF.

This clonotype was found many times. V is TRBV7-2 and J is TRBJ1-1; no clear D. This CDR3 is 12 amino acids long. Germline CDR1 SGHTA, CDR2 FQGNSA. The V end was cut by 1 base, the J end by 7 bases, with 7 bases between. CDR3 in DNA: TGTGCCAGCAGCTTAGGACGGTTTGAAGCTTTCTTT. It is translated as CASSLGRFEAFF.

The genes are TRBV15 and TRBJ2-1; tentative D call: TRBD1 (5 bases). CDR3 length equals 14 residues. Trimming took 5 bases from V and 9 from J, leaving 17 bases between them. The germline V gene has CDR1 LNHNV and CDR2 YYDKDF (reference sequence). CDR3 coding DNA: TGTGCCACCAGCCTTCCTATCTACCAGGGTGAGCAGTTCTTC. Residues: CATSLPIYQGEQFF.